What follows are 22 T cell receptor beta chains derived from one specimen sequenced in a study of early T cells in non-severe SARS-CoV-2 infection. Each CDR3 protein gets one entry after TCRdb re-called the 5' RACE reads with MiXCR. Here the sample spans fewer than 70,000 distinct CDR3 sequences, approximately 4.6% being singletons. The sample was whole blood, taken at baseline. These receptors all stem from an adult who was a healthcare worker with PCR-confirmed SARS-CoV-2 infection or an uninfected control (not recorded which). The donor label of this sample is uncertain.

This clonotype was observed a few times. The V gene is TRBV12-3 or TRBV12-4, the J gene TRBJ1-2; D is possibly TRBD1 (5 bases). The CDR3 spans 15 residues. Deletions cut 5 bases from V and 2 bases from J, with 15 bases between. Written as DNA, the CDR3 is TGTGCCAGCAGTGTCGACAGAATTAACAACTATGGCTACACCTTC. Translating it yields CASSVDRINNYGYTF.

The rearrangement links TRBV11-2 to TRBJ2-3; D tentatively reads TRBD1 or TRBD2 (6 bases each). V lost 1 base to trimming and J lost 8 bases, with 10 bases between them. CDR1 SGHAT and CDR2 FQNNGV come from the germline V gene. The CDR3 sequence is 13 residues long. The CDR3 protein is CASSLGGGGTQYF. CDR3 bases: TGTGCCAGCAGCTTAGGAGGAGGGGGTACGCAGTATTTT.

This clonotype turned up a few times. V gene TRBV7-6 combines with J gene TRBJ2-1; a weak D match, TRBD2 (8 bases). The CDR3 has 16 residues. V dropped 5 bases and J dropped 4 bases, with 18 bases sitting between them. Germline values: CDR1 SGHVS, CDR2 FNYEAQ. CDR3 sequence: CASSRVAGGQYNEQFF. CDR3 nucleotides: TGTGCCAGCAGCAGGGTGGCGGGGGGACAGTACAATGAGCAGTTCTTC.

There are many counts of this clonotype. V usage is TRBV6-1 and J usage is TRBJ2-1, with 9 bases matching TRBD1. Trimming at V came to 8 bases and at J to 4 bases, leaving 6 bases not matched to a gene. Germline V gives CDR1 MNHNS, CDR2 SASEGT. The CDR3 is 14 residues long. CDR3 protein: CASAKGQGYNEQFF. For the CDR3, the DNA is TGTGCCAGCGCGAAAGGACAGGGGTACAATGAGCAGTTCTTC.

This clonotype has a handful of counts. The chain combines TRBV29-1 with TRBJ2-3; 11 bases agree with TRBD2. V lost 7 bases, J lost 3 bases, and 6 bases stayed unmatched. Germline V lookup: CDR1 SQVTM, CDR2 ANQGSEA. The CDR3 has 14 residues. The CDR3 DNA follows: TGCAGCGGGGTAGCGGGGGGGTTAACAGATACGCAGTATTTT. This encodes CSGVAGGLTDTQYF.

V and J are TRBV12-3 or TRBV12-4 and TRBJ2-5; tentatively, D is TRBD2 (5 bases). V was trimmed by 3 bases and J by 7 bases, leaving 12 bases between them. The CDR3 runs 13 residues. The CDR3 spells CASSLHSGPTQYF. The DNA for the CDR3 is TGTGCCAGCAGTTTGCACAGCGGACCGACCCAGTACTTC.

This chain links TRBV6-4 with TRBJ1-1; D ambiguous. Per the germline V gene, CDR1 is MRHNA and CDR2 is SNTAGT. The V end lost 2 bases, the J end lost 7 bases, and 11 bases lay between the germline ends. The CDR3 contains 13 residues. In DNA, the CDR3 is TGTGCCAGCAGTGACGGGTTAGGAAATGAAGCTTTCTTT. Protein sequence: CASSDGLGNEAFF.

This clonotype was seen ten or more times. This chain connects TRBV15 to TRBJ2-7; possibly TRBD1 for D (5 bases). The CDR3 has 17 amino acids. V was trimmed by 0 bases and J by 6 bases, leaving 21 bases between them. Germline CDR1 is LNHNV and CDR2 is YYDKDF (reference sequence). CDR3 amino acids: CATSRDLDTHSMSEQYF. As DNA, the CDR3 is TGTGCCACCAGCAGAGATTTGGACACCCACTCCATGTCCGAGCAGTACTTC.

This clonotype was seen only a few times. The chain joins TRBV7-9 to TRBJ1-2, with 9 bases that match TRBD1. Germline V gene lookup returns CDR1 SEHNR and CDR2 FQNEAQ (reference sequence). With V trimmed by 5 bases and J by 3 bases, 4 bases remained unmatched. There are 14 residues in the CDR3. The CDR3 bases are TGTGCCAGCAGCCAGACAGGGGGTGACTATGGCTACACCTTC. Translating it yields CASSQTGGDYGYTF. Full variable domain (rest looked up from reference TRBV7-9 and TRBJ1-2): DTGVSQNPRHKITKRGQNVTFRCDPISEHNRLYWYRQTLGQGPEFLTYFQNEAQLEKSRLLSDRFSAERPKGSFSTLEIQRTEQGDSAMYLCASSQTGGDYGYTFGSGTRLTVV.

This clonotype appeared a few times. The chain has TRBV28 and TRBJ2-7, with 8 bases matching TRBD1. Germline lookup yields CDR1 MDHEN and CDR2 SYDVKM. V shed 6 bases, J shed 6 bases, and the junction held 13 bases outside the gene matches. The CDR3 is 15 amino acids. This CDR3 is CASRLPGQGLSEQYF. Here the CDR3 DNA reads TGTGCCAGCAGACTTCCCGGACAGGGATTGAGCGAGCAGTACTTC.

This clonotype was observed a handful of times. The gene calls are TRBV28 and TRBJ1-5; D is undetermined. This CDR3 is built from 13 residues. Germline V CDR1 and CDR2: MDHEN, SYDVKM. Trimming stripped 6 bases from V and 0 bases from J, with 6 bases between. CDR3 sequence (DNA): TGTGCCAGCAGGCGATATAGCAATCAGCCCCAGCATTTT. This codes for CASRRYSNQPQHF.

The sample holds many counts of this clonotype. The chain joins TRBV15 to TRBJ1-4; 8 positions agree with TRBD1. Germline values: CDR1 LNHNV, CDR2 YYDKDF (reference sequence). The CDR3 totals 15 residues. Losses at the gene ends were 0 bases for V and 8 bases for J; bases not matched to a gene: 5. The CDR3 spells CATSRDRGQGEKLFF. CDR3 DNA: TGTGCCACCAGCAGAGATCGAGGACAGGGAGAAAAACTGTTTTTT.

This clonotype has just a few counts. The CDR3 nucleotides read TGTGCCAGCAGCCGCAATAGCGGTAATGAGCAGTTCTTC. Amino acid sequence: CASSRNSGNEQFF. This chain connects TRBV6-5 to TRBJ2-1, with D maybe TRBD2 (6 bases). Germline CDR1 is MNHEY and CDR2 is SVGAGI. The CDR3 is made up of 13 amino acids. V was clipped by 6 bases and J by 7 bases, with 13 bases between them.

This clonotype was recorded a few times. V usage is TRBV5-4 and J usage is TRBJ2-5, with a possible D match to TRBD1 (5 bases). Germline loops: CDR1 SGHNT, CDR2 YYREEE (reference sequence). Trimming took off 6 bases at V and 1 base at J, with 13 bases between the two ends. This CDR3 contains 14 residues. The CDR3 region has the DNA TGTGCCAGCACGATCCGGACAACCCAAGAGACCCAGTACTTC. The encoded protein is CASTIRTTQETQYF.

This clonotype has more than one count but fewer than ten. This chain joins TRBV12-3 or TRBV12-4 and TRBJ1-1; D remains ambiguous. The CDR3 covers 13 residues. V lost 1 base to trimming and J lost 0 bases, with 3 bases between them. The CDR3 nucleotides are TGTGCCAGCAGTTTAGAGGTGAACACTGAAGCTTTCTTT. Translating gives CASSLEVNTEAFF.

This clonotype occurred many times. The V and J genes are TRBV6-9 and TRBJ1-5, with D possibly TRBD1 on 5 matching bases. V lost 7 bases and J lost 7, with 14 bases in between. Per germline, CDR1 MNHGY and CDR2 SVAAGI. The CDR3 extends over 13 amino acids. CDR3 residues: CASKGPAWQPQHF. Here the CDR3 DNA reads TGTGCCAGCAAGGGACCGGCGTGGCAGCCCCAGCATTTT.

This clonotype has a handful of counts. The V call is TRBV6-6, the J call TRBJ1-1; 11 nucleotides match TRBD1. This CDR3 has 16 amino acids. Looked up from germline, CDR1 is MNHNY and CDR2 is SVGAGI (reference sequence). Trimming cost V 5 bases and J 0 bases; bases outside gene matches: 5. The CDR3 protein is CASSAGTGGLNTEAFF. The CDR3 coding sequence is TGTGCCAGCAGTGCCGGGACAGGGGGATTGAACACTGAAGCTTTCTTT.

This clonotype showed up just a few times. The chain employs TRBV7-3 and TRBJ2-1; possible D gene TRBD1, 6 bases. Trimming removed 5 bases from V and 0 bases from J, with 17 bases in between. Germline CDR1 is SGHTA and CDR2 is FQGTGA. The CDR3 loop spans 17 amino acids. The CDR3 coding sequence is TGTGCCAGCAGCCAAATAGATAGGGGGAGCTCCTACAATGAGCAGTTCTTC. Translation: CASSQIDRGSSYNEQFF. Complete variable domain (other parts from reference TRBV7-3 and TRBJ2-1): GAGVSQTPSNKVTEKGKYVELRCDPISGHTALYWYRQSLGQGPEFLIYFQGTGAADDSGLPNDRFFAVRPEGSVSTLKIQRTERGDSAVYLCASSQIDRGSSYNEQFFGPGTRLTVL.

This clonotype was seen repeatedly, ten times or more. The chain uses TRBV12-3 or TRBV12-4 and TRBJ2-3, with no clear D. The CDR3 length is 13 residues. Trimming took 6 bases from V and 0 from J, leaving 7 bases between them. CDR3 bases: TGTGCCAGCAGCCGAACCAGCACAGATACGCAGTATTTT. Protein sequence: CASSRTSTDTQYF.

V gene TRBV20-1 combines with J gene TRBJ1-6; 9 nucleotides align to TRBD1. CDR3 length: 15 amino acids. Germline CDR1 is DFQATT and CDR2 is SNEGSKA (reference sequence). V lost 1 base and J lost 5; bases outside the gene matches: 3. The CDR3 sequence is CSARAGTGNNSPLHF. Written as DNA, the CDR3 is TGCAGTGCTAGAGCCGGGACAGGGAATAATTCACCCCTCCACTTT.

This clonotype was recorded many times. The chain couples TRBV20-1 to TRBJ2-7, with TRBD1 matching 9 bases. V lost 5 bases and J lost 6; bases outside the gene matches: 2. CDR3 length: 11 amino acids. Per germline, CDR1 DFQATT and CDR2 SNEGSKA (reference sequence). CDR3 coding DNA: TGCAGTGCTCCGGACAGGGGCGAGCAGTACTTC. It translates to CSAPDRGEQYF.

The sample holds many counts of this clonotype. The chain uses TRBV20-1 and TRBJ2-1; D gene ambiguous. The germline V gene has CDR1 DFQATT and CDR2 SNEGSKA (reference sequence). Trimming took 1 base from V and 2 from J, leaving 3 bases between them. CDR3 length: 12 residues. The CDR3 is CSARVTYNEQFF. As DNA, the CDR3 is TGCAGTGCTAGAGTAACCTACAATGAGCAGTTCTTC.